One and the same sample provided the 10 T cell receptor beta chains below, sequenced in a study of tumor-infiltrating lymphocytes in primary liver carcinoma. Co-extraction yielded RNA and DNA from about 20-30 mg of unsorted bulk tissue. Priming with a constant-region primer yielded TCR beta cDNA from roughly 500 ng total RNA. Library construction for TCR beta comprised three nested multiplex PCR rounds performed with slightly modified ARM-PCR. With TRBV1-TRBV30 forward primers and a C-beta reverse primer, the first two PCR rounds were run for nine to eleven cycles each. Using its own MiXCR run on the multiplex PCR reads, TCRdb lists one record per CDR3 protein. The table records 75,000 or so distinct CDR3 sequences, roughly three quarters of them present only once. Source material: liver tumor tissue from sampling region 4. Subset given: tumor region T4, right-lateral pole. These receptors were obtained from a man in his forties with primary liver carcinoma and hepatitis B virus infection.

Regarding this clonotype: Because the CDR3 is missing its conserved closing phenylalanine or tryptophan, this is likely a read error. The rearrangement joins TRBV11-1 to TRBJ2-3; the D gene is possibly TRBD2 (5 bases). Germline V lookup: CDR1 SGHAT, CDR2 FQDESV (reference sequence). The CDR3 has 16 residues. CDR3 residues: CASSLGISTETDTQYL. The CDR3, as DNA: TGTGCCAGCAGCCTCGGGATTAGCACAGAAACAGATACACAGTATTTG.

This clonotype was seen more than once but under ten times. This may come from a read error, since a much larger clone is one base off. The genes are TRBV4-1 and TRBJ2-7; possible D gene TRBD2, 6 bases. Germline V gene data show CDR1 as MGHRA and CDR2 as YSYEKL. The CDR3 has 14 amino acids. The ends were cut back, 1 base at V and 2 bases at J, with 9 bases in the middle. The chain's CDR3 is CASSQGRAAYEQYF. The CDR3 DNA sequence: TGCGCCAGCAGCCAAGGGAGGGCGGCCTACGAGCAGTACTTC.

This clonotype appeared many times. The CDR3 here is CASSYSGTDAGELFF. The CDR3 coding sequence is TGTGCCAGCAGTTACTCAGGTACCGACGCCGGGGAGCTGTTTTTT. This sequence joins TRBV6-5 and TRBJ2-2; no definite D call. CDR1 and CDR2 (germline): MNHEY, SVGAGI. The CDR3 consists of 15 residues. The germline V and J ends were trimmed by 0 bases and 6 bases, with 11 bases remaining between them.

A note on this clonotype: A much larger clone lies a single base off, so this may be a read error. This chain joins TRBV28 and TRBJ2-5; possible D gene TRBD1, 6 bases. Germline CDR1 and CDR2: MDHEN and SYDVKM. This CDR3 spans 15 amino acids. In nucleotides, the CDR3 is TGTGCCAGCAGTTTAGGGGACATGTTCCAAGAGGCCCAGTACTTC. This gives the protein CASSLGDMFQEAQYF.

The chain couples TRBV11-2 to TRBJ2-5; D possibly corresponds to TRBD2 (5 bases). The ends were cut back, 6 bases at V and 6 bases at J, with 20 bases in the middle. CDR1 and CDR2 (germline): SGHAT, FQNNGV. CDR3 length: 15 amino acids. The CDR3: CASSRWTGPAKTQYF. CDR3 nucleotides: TGTGCCAGCAGTCGTTGGACTGGTCCCGCGAAGACCCAGTACTTC.

Only one count was recorded for this clonotype. The junction and the germline gene differ at one end; a read error may be behind it. The CDR3 loop is CASARNSTDTHYF. CDR3 coding DNA: TGCGCGAGTGCCCGGAACTCCACAGATACGCATTATTTT. The chain joins TRBV10-1 to TRBJ2-3; D is uncertain. Germline V gene lookup returns CDR1 WNHNN and CDR2 SYGVQD (reference sequence). The CDR3 spans 13 residues.

Of note for this clonotype: One end of the junction does not line up with germline, which may come from a read error. This chain links TRBV25-1 with TRBJ1-2; D is possibly TRBD1 (5 bases). The CDR3 runs to 14 residues. Germline CDR1 and CDR2: MGHDK and SYGVNS. DNA for the CDR3: TGTACCAGCAGTGAATGGGGGTTCTCCTATGGCTACACCTTC. It codes for CTSSEWGFSYGYTF.

On this clonotype itself: Relative to the germline gene, one junction end is altered; a read error may explain this. The CDR3 loop reads CGVGHPSSSYNGQFF. The CDR3 nucleotides read TGCGGCGTGGGGCATCCTTCCAGCTCCTACAATGGGCAGTTCTTC. The chain carries TRBV29-1 and TRBJ2-1, with D perhaps TRBD1 (5 bases). The length of the CDR3 is 15 residues. CDR1 SQVTM and CDR2 ANQGSEA come from the germline V gene.

Ten or more counts support this clonotype. The V gene is TRBV14, the J gene TRBJ2-7; no firm D call. The CDR3 totals 15 residues. The germline V and J ends were trimmed by 1 base and 5 bases, with 15 bases remaining between them. Germline values: CDR1 SGHDN, CDR2 FVKESK. CDR3 sequence: CASSQGLRTAHEQYF. Here the CDR3 DNA reads TGTGCCAGCAGCCAAGGTTTGCGGACCGCCCACGAGCAGTACTTC.

For this clonotype: Compared with germline, one end of the junction differs, possibly owing to a read error. The chain joins TRBV13 to TRBJ2-2; tentative D call: TRBD2 (5 bases). The CDR3 has 15 residues. CDR1 and CDR2 (germline): PRHDT, FYEKMQ (reference sequence). CDR3 protein: CTSSFVSANTGELFF. The CDR3 DNA follows: TGTACCAGCAGCTTCGTCAGTGCGAACACCGGGGAGTTGTTTTTT.